This T cell receptor (beta chain) was profiled in a study of tumor-infiltrating lymphocytes in localized non-small cell lung cancer. Regarding the study as a whole: Available tissue quantity limited TCR sequencing to a patient subset. Compared with uninvolved lung, tumors showed higher T cell infiltration by TCRbeta sequencing. IM1 and IM2 tumors showed no difference in T-cell fraction.

Sequencing used immunoSEQ multiplex PCR; TCRdb keeps in-frame clones, though not all of them. The sample includes some 6,300 clones, 76% of them seen just once. Trimming stripped 3 bases from V and 0 bases from J, with 13 bases between. The CDR3 is made up of 15 amino acids. CDR1 and CDR2 (germline): GTSNPN, SVGIG (reference sequence). As regards this clone: The antigen remains undetermined.

This TCR derives from a human donor with non-small cell lung cancer. The chain recombines TRBV30 with TRBJ2-3; D possibly uses TRBD1 or TRBD2 (5 bases each). The sample consisted of lung tumor tissue. CDR3 sequence (DNA): TGTGCCTGGAGATCCTCCGGGGACAGCACAGATACGCAGTATTTT. This sequence encodes CAWRSSGDSTDTQYF. Supplemented by reference TRBV30 and TRBJ2-3, the full variable domain reads SQTIHQWPATLVQPVGSPLSLECTVEGTSNPNLYWYRQAAGRGLQLLFYSVGIGQISSEVPQNLSASRPQDRQFILSSKKLLLSDSGFYLCAWRSSGDSTDTQYFGPGTRLTVL.